This is a list of T cell receptor beta chains from one sample in a study of T-cell reconstitution after alpha-beta-depleted transplantation in children. TCRdb recomputed calls from the PCR reads with MiXCR, one row per CDR3 protein. The data hold about 540,000 distinct CDR3 sequences, with around 17% observed a single time. Specimen: PBMCs from the stem cell graft donor, collected from the stem cell graft. The receptors were sampled from a human donor who donated a stem cell graft to a child with acute lymphoblastic leukemia. Each CDR3 is given with its conserved first and last residue. Fields, in order: D gene, V gene, J gene, clone size, CDR3 protein, CDR3 DNA. The D gene is left open where the match is weak. Clone size is shown for a subset of rows, as once, few, many or a class of expanded clone.

NA	TRBV27	TRBJ2-1	NA	CASSLDGTHSYNEQFF	TGTGCCAGCAGTTTAGACGGGACTCACTCCTACAATGAGCAGTTCTTC
TRBD2	TRBV18	TRBJ2-7	few	CASSPSPSGGSYEQYF	TGTGCCAGCTCACCCTCTCCTAGCGGGGGCTCCTACGAGCAGTACTTC
NA	TRBV7-9	TRBJ2-7	NA	CASSSTTPNAYEQYF	TGTGCCAGCAGCTCCACGACTCCGAATGCCTACGAGCAGTACTTC
NA	TRBV20-1	TRBJ2-7	NA	CSARDRAPGEQYF	TGCAGTGCTAGAGACCGGGCCCCGGGCGAGCAGTACTTC
NA	TRBV27	TRBJ1-5	NA	CASSPRDGRQPQHF	TGTGCCAGCAGTCCGAGGGACGGGAGGCAGCCCCAGCATTTT
TRBD2	TRBV12-3/TRBV12-4	TRBJ2-3	NA	CASSITGTMSTDTQYF	TGTGCCAGCAGTATCACCGGGACTATGAGCACAGATACGCAGTATTTT
NA	TRBV6-5	TRBJ1-2	many	CASSSPTAANYGYTF	TGTGCCAGCAGTTCCCCGACAGCCGCCAACTATGGCTACACCTTC
NA	TRBV5-1	TRBJ1-3	few	CASSWDTNSGNTIYF	TGCGCCAGCAGCTGGGACACCAACTCTGGAAACACCATATATTTT
NA	TRBV20-1	TRBJ1-2	NA	CSAPLVGANGYTF	TGCAGTGCTCCCCTCGTGGGGGCAAATGGCTACACCTTC
NA	TRBV20-1	TRBJ1-1	few	CSAFEDSRFGTEAFF	TGCAGTGCCTTTGAGGACAGTAGATTTGGGACTGAAGCTTTCTTT
TRBD2	TRBV11-2	TRBJ2-1	few	CASSLGFKTFGLAGVSSYNEQFF	TGTGCCAGCAGCTTAGGATTTAAGACTTTCGGACTAGCGGGAGTAAGCTCCTACAATGAGCAGTTCTTC
TRBD2	TRBV29-1	TRBJ2-2	NA	CSVDKTSGRAAAGELFF	TGCAGCGTTGACAAGACTAGCGGGAGGGCCGCGGCCGGGGAGCTGTTTTTT
NA	TRBV5-1	TRBJ2-2	many	CASSLEGANTGELFF	TGCGCCAGCAGCTTGGAGGGGGCGAACACCGGGGAGCTGTTTTTT
NA	TRBV19	TRBJ2-1	NA	CASRGPPDYNEQFF	TGTGCCAGTAGGGGCCCCCCAGACTACAATGAGCAGTTCTTC
NA	TRBV13	TRBJ1-1	NA	CASSLYSGSAEAFF	TGTGCCAGCAGCTTATATTCAGGCAGCGCTGAAGCTTTCTTT
TRBD2	TRBV6-5	TRBJ2-7	few	CASSYWTVGGSYEQYF	TGTGCCAGCAGTTATTGGACCGTGGGAGGGTCCTACGAGCAGTACTTC
NA	TRBV6-5	TRBJ1-1	NA	CASSYRGLGRTADTEAFF	TGTGCCAGCAGTTACCGTGGACTGGGACGCACAGCGGACACTGAAGCTTTCTTT
TRBD2	TRBV10-3	TRBJ2-1	NA	CATGTSGRLEQFF	TGTGCCACCGGGACTAGCGGTAGGTTGGAGCAGTTCTTC
NA	TRBV27	TRBJ2-1	few	CARGGREKQFF	TGTGCCAGGGGAGGACGGGAGAAGCAGTTCTTC
NA	TRBV2	TRBJ2-3	NA	CASNPAQEDTQYF	TGTGCCAGCAACCCTGCGCAGGAAGATACGCAGTATTTT
TRBD1	TRBV7-8	TRBJ2-7	few	CASSLGGGGDRGHEQYF	TGTGCCAGCAGCTTAGGGGGGGGTGGGGACAGGGGTCACGAGCAGTACTTC
NA	TRBV6-1	TRBJ2-7	few	CASSAGHTYEQYF	TGTGCCAGCAGTGCGGGACATACCTACGAGCAGTACTTC
TRBD2	TRBV16	TRBJ2-3	NA	CASSQLGLAVSSTDTQYF	TGTGCCAGCAGCCAATTGGGACTAGCGGTCTCTAGCACAGATACGCAGTATTTT
TRBD2	TRBV4-1	TRBJ2-2	few	CASSQVAGADTGELFF	TGCGCCAGCAGCCAAGTAGCGGGAGCTGACACCGGGGAGCTGTTTTTT
NA	TRBV6-5	TRBJ2-2	NA	CASRYHRGELFF	TGTGCCAGCAGATACCACCGTGGGGAGCTGTTTTTT
NA	TRBV7-3	TRBJ2-3	few	CASSPEGGAGDTQYF	TGTGCCAGCAGCCCAGAGGGGGGAGCGGGAGATACGCAGTATTTT
NA	TRBV6-1	TRBJ2-3	few	CASSPTVVGPSDTQYF	TGTGCCAGCAGCCCAACGGTTGTCGGGCCCTCAGATACGCAGTATTTT
NA	TRBV6-1	TRBJ1-2	NA	CASSPRGGEGGYTF	TGTGCCAGCAGTCCCCGGGGGGGCGAGGGTGGCTACACCTTC
NA	TRBV24-1	TRBJ2-2	NA	CATPRGIPGELFF	TGTGCCACCCCTCGGGGAATCCCCGGGGAGCTGTTTTTT
NA	TRBV3-1	TRBJ2-1	NA	CASRVRSGTGNNEQFF	TGTGCCAGCAGGGTGAGATCCGGGACTGGAAACAATGAGCAGTTCTTC
TRBD2	TRBV27	TRBJ2-7	NA	CASSSRLGLAGSGSHEQYF	TGTGCCAGCAGTTCACGCCTGGGACTAGCGGGGTCAGGGAGCCACGAGCAGTACTTC
NA	TRBV3-1	TRBJ2-1	NA	CATSKRASSYNEQFF	TGTGCCACCAGCAAGCGGGCCTCCTCCTACAATGAGCAGTTCTTC
NA	TRBV19	TRBJ1-3	NA	CASSSLIRLTGNTIYF	TGTGCCAGTAGTTCCCTCATTCGACTAACTGGAAACACCATATATTTT
NA	TRBV5-1	TRBJ2-3	NA	CASSLLYKPRGYTQYF	TGCGCCAGCAGCTTACTTTATAAACCCCGGGGATATACGCAGTATTTT
TRBD2	TRBV5-6	TRBJ2-5	NA	CASSLNPGLAAGLKETQYF	TGTGCCAGCAGCTTGAATCCCGGGCTAGCGGCTGGCCTAAAAGAGACCCAGTACTTC
TRBD1	TRBV5-1	TRBJ1-4	NA	CASSIRQGVYEKLFF	TGCGCCAGCAGCATCAGACAGGGCGTATATGAAAAACTGTTTTTT
TRBD1	TRBV4-1	TRBJ2-5	few	CASSQAWDRDIQETQYF	TGCGCCAGCAGCCAGGCCTGGGACAGGGATATACAGGAGACCCAGTACTTC
TRBD1	TRBV20-1	TRBJ1-1	NA	CSALGFRGQGLTEAFF	TGCAGTGCTCTAGGTTTTCGTGGACAGGGGCTGACTGAAGCTTTCTTT
TRBD2	TRBV5-1	TRBJ2-1	few	CASKLAAYNEQFF	TGCGCCAGCAAACTAGCGGCCTACAATGAGCAGTTCTTC
TRBD1	TRBV5-1	TRBJ2-7	few	CASSLADRVSEQYF	TGCGCCAGCAGCTTGGCGGACAGGGTTTCCGAGCAGTACTTC
TRBD1	TRBV12-3/TRBV12-4	TRBJ1-3	NA	CASRRTGDSSGNTIYF	TGTGCCAGCAGACGGACAGGGGACAGCTCTGGAAACACCATATATTTT
NA	TRBV7-3	TRBJ1-6	NA	CASSGATGISYNSPLHF	TGTGCCAGCAGCGGTGCAACAGGGATCTCCTATAATTCACCCCTCCACTTT
NA	TRBV7-9	TRBJ2-5	few	CASSPPVLGGTQYF	TGTGCCAGCAGCCCCCCGGTTTTAGGGGGGACCCAGTACTTC
TRBD1	TRBV9	TRBJ1-1	NA	CASSVLRQGNTEAFF	TGTGCCAGCAGCGTATTGCGACAGGGGAACACTGAAGCTTTCTTC
TRBD2	TRBV6-1	TRBJ2-7	NA	CATIGGANYEQYF	TGTGCCACTATCGGGGGGGCTAACTACGAGCAGTACTTC
NA	TRBV9	TRBJ2-2	few	CASSVGGLADYTGELFF	TGTGCCAGCAGCGTAGGGGGGCTAGCGGACTACACCGGGGAGCTGTTTTTT
NA	TRBV12-3/TRBV12-4	TRBJ2-1	few	CASSFLLDSGEQFF	TGTGCCAGCAGTTTCCTACTAGATTCGGGGGAGCAGTTCTTC